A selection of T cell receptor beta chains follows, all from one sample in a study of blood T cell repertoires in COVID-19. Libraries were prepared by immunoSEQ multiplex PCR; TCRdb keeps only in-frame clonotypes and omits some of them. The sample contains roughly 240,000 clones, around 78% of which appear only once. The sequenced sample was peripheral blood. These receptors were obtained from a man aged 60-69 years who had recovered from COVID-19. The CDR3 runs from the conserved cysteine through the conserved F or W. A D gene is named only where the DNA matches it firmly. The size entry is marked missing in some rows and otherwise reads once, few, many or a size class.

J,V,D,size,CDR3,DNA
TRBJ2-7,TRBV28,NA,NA,CASKGGTAFYEQYF,TGTGCCAGCAAGGGCGGGACAGCTTTCTACGAGCAGTACTTC
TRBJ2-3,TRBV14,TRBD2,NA,CASSLGLARATDTQYF,TGTGCCAGCAGCCTCGGACTAGCGAGGGCCACAGATACGCAGTATTTT
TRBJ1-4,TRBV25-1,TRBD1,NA,CASSGRDSFNEKLFF,TGTGCCAGCAGTGGCCGGGACAGCTTTAATGAAAAACTGTTTTTT
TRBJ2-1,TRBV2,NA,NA,CASAGGKSYNEQFF,TGTGCCAGCGCTGGCGGGAAATCCTACAATGAGCAGTTCTTC
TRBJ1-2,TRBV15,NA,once,CATSRDAARVDGYTF,TGTGCCACCAGCAGAGATGCGGCCAGGGTCGATGGCTACACCTTC
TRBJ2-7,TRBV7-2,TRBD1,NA,CASSPRDRSTIEQYF,TGTGCCAGCAGCCCAAGGGACAGAAGTACGATCGAGCAGTACTTC
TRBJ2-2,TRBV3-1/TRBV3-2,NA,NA,CASTLGGVSTGELFF,TGTGCCAGCACCTTAGGGGGAGTCTCCACCGGGGAGCTGTTTTTT
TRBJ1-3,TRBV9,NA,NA,CASSVALGQNGNTIYF,TGTGCCAGCAGCGTAGCTTTAGGACAGAATGGAAACACCATATATTTT
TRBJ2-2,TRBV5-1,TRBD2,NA,CASTGTSGVDTGELFF,TGCGCCAGTACCGGGACTAGCGGGGTAGACACCGGGGAGCTGTTTTTT
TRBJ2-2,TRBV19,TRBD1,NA,CASTPGGERMAGELFF,TGTGCCAGTACCCCAGGGGGCGAGAGAATGGCCGGGGAGCTGTTTTTT
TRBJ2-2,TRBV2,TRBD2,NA,CASSAGLAGGPPGELFF,TGTGCCAGCAGTGCGGGACTAGCGGGAGGGCCTCCCGGGGAGCTGTTTTTT
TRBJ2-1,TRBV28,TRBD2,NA,CASSLQAGAFGEQFF,TGTGCCAGCAGTCTCCAAGCGGGAGCGTTCGGTGAGCAGTTCTTC
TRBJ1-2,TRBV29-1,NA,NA,CSVAHLGRANF,TGCAGCGTCGCCCACCTCGGCAGGGCTAACTTC
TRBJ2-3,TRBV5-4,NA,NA,CASSSPGTDTQYF,TGTGCCAGCAGCTCCCCAGGGACAGATACGCAGTATTTT
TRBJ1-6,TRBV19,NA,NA,CASSPVEGSPLHF,TGTGCCAGTAGCCCCGTCGAGGGTTCACCCCTCCACTTT
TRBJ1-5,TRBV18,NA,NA,CASSNRLSNQPQHF,TGTGCCAGCTCCAACAGGTTGAGCAATCAGCCCCAGCATTTT
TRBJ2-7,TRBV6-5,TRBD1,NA,CASSYGQGFSYEQYF,TGTGCCAGCAGTTACGGACAGGGGTTTTCCTACGAGCAGTACTTC
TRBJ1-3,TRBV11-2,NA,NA,CASSSGGGPGNTIYF,TGTGCCAGCAGCTCCGGCGGGGGGCCTGGAAACACCATATATTTT
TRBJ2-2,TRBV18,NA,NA,CASSPPSVNTGELFF,TGTGCCAGCTCACCACCATCCGTAAACACCGGGGAGCTGTTTTTT
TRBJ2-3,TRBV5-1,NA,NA,CASSTSGTDTQYF,TGCGCCAGCAGCACATCTGGCACAGATACGCAGTATTTT
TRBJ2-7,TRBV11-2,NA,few,CASSLDIRYEQYF,TGTGCCAGCAGCTTAGATATCCGCTACGAGCAGTACTTC
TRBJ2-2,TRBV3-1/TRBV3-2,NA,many,CASSHVLGQNTGELFF,TGTGCCAGCAGCCATGTCCTCGGACAGAACACCGGGGAGCTGTTTTTT
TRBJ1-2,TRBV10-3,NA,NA,CAISGQDNYGYTF,TGTGCCATCAGTGGACAGGATAACTATGGCTACACCTTC
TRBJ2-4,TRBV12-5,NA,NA,CASGTGAGNIQYF,TGTGCTAGTGGAACTGGGGCCGGGAACATTCAGTACTTC
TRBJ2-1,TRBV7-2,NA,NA,CASSLVPGSRGNEQFF,TGTGCCAGCAGCTTAGTGCCGGGCAGTCGGGGCAATGAGCAGTTCTTC
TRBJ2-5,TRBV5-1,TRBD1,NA,CASSATGPYGETQYF,TGCGCCAGCAGCGCGACAGGGCCCTACGGAGAGACCCAGTACTTC
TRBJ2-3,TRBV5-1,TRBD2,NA,CASSERLAGPGDTQYF,TGCGCCAGCAGCGAAAGACTAGCGGGTCCGGGAGATACGCAGTATTTT
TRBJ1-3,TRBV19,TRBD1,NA,CASKSTGAGNTIYF,TGTGCCAGTAAATCAACAGGGGCTGGAAACACCATATATTTT
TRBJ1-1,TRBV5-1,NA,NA,CASSFHQGEAFF,TGCGCCAGCAGCTTCCATCAGGGGGAAGCTTTCTTT
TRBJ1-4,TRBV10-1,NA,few,CAPNTTNEKLFF,TGCGCCCCAAACACAACTAATGAAAAACTGTTTTTT
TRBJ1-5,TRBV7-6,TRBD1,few,CASSLGTGADSNQPQHF,TGTGCCAGCAGCTTAGGAACAGGGGCTGATAGCAATCAGCCCCAGCATTTT
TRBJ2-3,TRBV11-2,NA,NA,CASSLVGGSPTDTQYF,TGTGCCAGCAGCTTAGTTGGGGGCTCACCCACAGATACGCAGTATTTT
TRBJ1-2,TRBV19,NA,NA,CASSTRQEINYGYTF,TGTGCCAGTAGTACTAGACAGGAGATTAACTATGGCTACACCTTC
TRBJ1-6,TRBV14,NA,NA,CASSRQHKHNSPLHF,TGTGCCAGCAGCCGACAACACAAGCATAATTCACCCCTCCACTTT
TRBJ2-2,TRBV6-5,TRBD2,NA,CASSSRAGGGAGELFF,TGTGCCAGCAGTTCCCGAGCGGGAGGAGGTGCCGGGGAGCTGTTTTTT
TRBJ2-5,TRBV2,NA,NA,CASRASGQETQYF,TGTGCCAGCAGGGCTTCGGGACAAGAGACCCAGTACTTC
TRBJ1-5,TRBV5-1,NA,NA,CASSLEAGNQPQHF,TGCGCCAGCAGCTTGGAGGCGGGTAATCAGCCCCAGCATTTT
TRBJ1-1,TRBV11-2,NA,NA,CASSLVPLRGTEAFF,TGTGCCAGCAGCTTAGTCCCCCTCCGGGGCACTGAAGCTTTCTTT
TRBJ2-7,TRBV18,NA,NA,CASSPISSQAIYEQYF,TGTGCCAGCTCACCAATTTCCTCCCAGGCCATATACGAGCAGTACTTC
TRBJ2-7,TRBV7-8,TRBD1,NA,CASSLGTGAAYEQYF,TGTGCCAGCAGCTTAGGGACAGGGGCAGCCTACGAGCAGTACTTC
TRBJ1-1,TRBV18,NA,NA,CASSPGGLNTEAFF,TGTGCCAGCTCCCCGGGGGGGCTGAACACTGAAGCTTTCTTT
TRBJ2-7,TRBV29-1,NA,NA,CSVYGGSREQYF,TGCAGCGTTTACGGGGGTTCTCGGGAGCAGTACTTC
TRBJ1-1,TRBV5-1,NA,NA,CASSLNSVFSSTEAFF,TGCGCCAGCAGCTTGAATAGTGTTTTTTCCTCCACTGAAGCTTTCTTT
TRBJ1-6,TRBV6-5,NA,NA,CASSLPGGSPLHF,TGTGCCAGCAGTCTCCCGGGTGGGTCACCCCTCCACTTT
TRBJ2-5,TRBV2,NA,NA,CASSEGSSGGRETQYF,TGTGCCAGCAGTGAAGGCTCGTCGGGGGGCCGGGAGACCCAGTACTTC
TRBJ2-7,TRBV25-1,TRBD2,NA,CASAVGGVLYEQYF,TGTGCCAGCGCCGTTGGGGGGGTACTCTACGAGCAGTACTTC
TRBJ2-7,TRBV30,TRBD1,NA,CAWTPRDRGLNEQYF,TGTGCCTGGACCCCCCGGGACAGGGGGCTCAACGAGCAGTACTTC
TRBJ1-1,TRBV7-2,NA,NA,CASSRQRNTEAFF,TGTGCCAGCAGCCGACAGCGGAACACTGAAGCTTTCTTT
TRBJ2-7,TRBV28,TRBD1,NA,CASSLWTGSPHEQYF,TGTGCCAGCAGTTTATGGACAGGGTCTCCCCACGAGCAGTACTTC
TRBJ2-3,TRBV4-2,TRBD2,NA,CASSQLGLAGGDTQYF,TGTGCCAGCAGCCAACTAGGACTAGCGGGCGGAGATACGCAGTATTTT
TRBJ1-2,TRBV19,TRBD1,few,CASSQQGSYGYTF,TGTGCCAGTAGCCAACAGGGGAGCTATGGCTACACCTTC
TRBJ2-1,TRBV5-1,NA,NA,CASSLLDSTYNEQFF,TGCGCCAGCAGCTTGCTCGACTCCACCTACAATGAGCAGTTCTTC
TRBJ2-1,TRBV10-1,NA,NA,CASSEWTYNEQFF,TGCGCCAGCAGTGAGTGGACATACAATGAGCAGTTCTTC
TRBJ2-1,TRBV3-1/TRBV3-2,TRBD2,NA,CASSRVLAGGKNEQFF,TGTGCCAGCAGCCGTGTACTAGCGGGAGGTAAAAATGAGCAGTTCTTC
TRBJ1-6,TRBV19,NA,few,CASRTNNNSPLHF,TGTGCCAGTAGGACAAATAATAATTCACCCCTCCACTTT
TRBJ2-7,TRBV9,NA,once,CASSVLPGGIYEQYF,TGTGCCAGCAGCGTTTTGCCAGGGGGGATCTACGAGCAGTACTTC
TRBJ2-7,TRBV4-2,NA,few,CASSQDRGASYEQYF,TGTGCCAGCAGCCAAGATCGCGGGGCCTCCTACGAGCAGTACTTC
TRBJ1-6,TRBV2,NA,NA,CASSEGHQGIGSPLHF,TGTGCCAGCAGTGAAGGCCACCAGGGGATAGGGTCACCCCTCCACTTT
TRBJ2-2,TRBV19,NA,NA,CASSIAGYTGELFF,TGTGCCAGTAGTATAGCAGGGTACACCGGGGAGCTGTTTTTT
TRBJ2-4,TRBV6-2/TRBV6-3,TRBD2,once,CASSPGTSGRAGAKNIQYF,TGTGCCAGCAGCCCTGGGACTAGCGGGAGGGCCGGGGCCAAAAACATTCAGTACTTC